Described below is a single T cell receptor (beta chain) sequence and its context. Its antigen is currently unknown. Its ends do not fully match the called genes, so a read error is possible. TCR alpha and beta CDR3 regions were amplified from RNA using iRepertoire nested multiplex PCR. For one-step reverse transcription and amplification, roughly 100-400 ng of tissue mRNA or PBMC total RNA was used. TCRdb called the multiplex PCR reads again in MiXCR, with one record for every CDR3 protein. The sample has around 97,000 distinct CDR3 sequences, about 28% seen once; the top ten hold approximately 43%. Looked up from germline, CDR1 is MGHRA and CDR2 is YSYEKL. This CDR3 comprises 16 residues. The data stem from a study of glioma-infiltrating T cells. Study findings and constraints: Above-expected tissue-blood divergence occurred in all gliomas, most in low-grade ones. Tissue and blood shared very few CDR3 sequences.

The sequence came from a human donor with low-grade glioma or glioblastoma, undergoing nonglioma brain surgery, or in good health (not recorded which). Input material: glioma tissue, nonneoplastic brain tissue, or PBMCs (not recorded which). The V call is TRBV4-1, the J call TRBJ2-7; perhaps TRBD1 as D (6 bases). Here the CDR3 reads CASSQVAGVGSYEQCF. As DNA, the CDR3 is TGCGCCAGCAGCCAAGTAGCAGGGGTCGGCTCATACGAGCAGTGCTTC.